A selection of T cell receptor beta chains follows, all from one sample in a study of blood T cell repertoires in COVID-19. Using immunoSEQ multiplex PCR, the repertoire was profiled, and TCRdb retains in-frame clones only, with some absent. Here the sample spans a few hundred thousand clones, more than 65% being singletons. Sequencing was carried out using PBMCs or T cells enriched from blood (not recorded which). The origin of the receptors is a man aged 45-65 years who had recovered from COVID-19. Each CDR3 is given with its conserved first and last residue. D genes are given only for firm matches. A row's size may be missing; if present it is once, few, many or a size class.

TRBJ1-5,-,TRBV29-1,-,CSLERGDSNQPQHF,TGCAGCCTCGAGCGGGGAGATAGCAATCAGCCCCAGCATTTT
TRBJ2-3,-,TRBV11-3,-,CASSLVAGLTTDTQYF,TGTGCCAGCAGCTTAGTGGCAGGGCTGACCACAGATACGCAGTATTTT
TRBJ2-5,-,TRBV20-1,-,CSASQGGQETQYF,TGCAGTGCTAGTCAGGGTGGACAAGAGACCCAGTACTTC
TRBJ2-7,-,TRBV7-9,-,CASSPRRGSYEQYF,TGTGCCAGCAGCCCAAGAAGGGGGTCCTACGAGCAGTACTTC
TRBJ2-1,-,TRBV7-9,TRBD2,CASSSRGSGGAHEQFF,TGTGCCAGCAGCTCCCGGGGAAGCGGGGGGGCCCATGAGCAGTTCTTC
TRBJ2-7,-,TRBV1,-,CTSSPKLPGTSGGPYEQYF,TGCACCAGCAGCCCTAAGCTTCCCGGGACTAGCGGGGGCCCCTACGAGCAGTACTTC
TRBJ1-1,-,TRBV5-1,-,CASSLLSDTDTEAFF,TGCGCCAGCAGCTTGTTATCGGACACCGACACTGAAGCTTTCTTT
TRBJ1-1,-,TRBV16,TRBD1,CASSPTGVGTEAFF,TGTGCCAGCAGCCCGACAGGGGTGGGAACTGAAGCTTTCTTT
TRBJ2-1,-,TRBV25-1,-,CASSNPLEQFF,TGTGCCAGCAGTAATCCTCTTGAGCAGTTCTTC
TRBJ2-3,-,TRBV5-1,TRBD1,CASSRGTGETDTQYF,TGCGCCAGCAGCCGCGGGACAGGGGAAACAGATACGCAGTATTTT
TRBJ1-3,-,TRBV28,TRBD1,CASRYRGLDTIYF,TGTGCCAGCAGGTACAGGGGACTGGACACCATATATTTT
TRBJ1-4,-,TRBV6-6,-,CASSRLGGAGEKLFF,TGTGCCAGCAGCCGACTCGGGGGGGCAGGGGAAAAACTGTTTTTT
TRBJ2-1,-,TRBV7-9,-,CASRPDWNEQFF,TGTGCCAGCAGGCCCGACTGGAATGAGCAGTTCTTC
TRBJ1-6,-,TRBV5-1,TRBD1,CASSFQGENNSPLHF,TGCGCCAGCAGCTTCCAGGGGGAGAATAATTCACCCCTCCACTTT
TRBJ2-2,-,TRBV11-2,-,CASSLVDWRTGELFF,TGTGCCAGCAGCTTAGTTGACTGGCGTACCGGGGAGCTGTTTTTT
TRBJ2-1,-,TRBV7-2,-,CASSLGSYNEQFF,TGTGCCAGCTCCCTCGGCTCCTACAATGAGCAGTTCTTC
TRBJ2-7,-,TRBV7-2,-,CASSSSGHSIYEQYF,TGTGCCAGCAGCTCCTCGGGACACTCGATCTACGAGCAGTACTTC
TRBJ1-5,once,TRBV19,-,CASSDRTNQPQHF,TGTGCCAGTAGCGACAGAACGAATCAGCCCCAGCATTTT
TRBJ1-2,few,TRBV5-1,TRBD1,CASSRDSYGYTF,TGCGCCAGCAGCCGGGACAGCTATGGCTACACCTTC
TRBJ2-1,-,TRBV3-1/TRBV3-2,TRBD2,CASSLAGLLGQFF,TGTGCCAGCAGCCTAGCGGGATTACTAGGGCAGTTCTTC
TRBJ2-3,-,TRBV9,-,CASSVQQTTDTQYF,TGTGCCAGCAGCGTGCAACAGACTACGGATACGCAGTATTTT
TRBJ1-1,-,TRBV10-3,TRBD1,CAISEVQGDTEAFF,TGTGCCATCAGTGAGGTCCAGGGGGACACTGAAGCTTTCTTT
TRBJ2-3,-,TRBV11-3,-,CASREQGRVPDTQYF,TGTGCCAGCAGAGAACAGGGCCGAGTCCCAGATACGCAGTATTTT
TRBJ1-6,-,TRBV7-2,-,CASSPPGQYNSPLHF,TGTGCCAGCAGCCCCCCCGGACAGTATAATTCACCCCTCCACTTT
TRBJ1-5,-,TRBV11-2,-,CASSLAGRVDQPQHF,TGTGCCAGCAGCTTAGCGGGCAGGGTTGATCAGCCCCAGCATTTT
TRBJ1-3,-,TRBV11-2,TRBD1,CASSVPTGGGGNTIYF,TGTGCCAGCAGCGTTCCGACAGGGGGCGGGGGAAACACCATATATTTT
TRBJ2-2,once,TRBV11-3,TRBD2,CASSPPGSGGNTGELFF,TGTGCCAGCAGCCCCCCGGGCAGCGGGGGGAACACCGGGGAGCTGTTTTTT
TRBJ2-1,-,TRBV27,TRBD2,CASSYSGSGEQFF,TGTGCCAGCAGTTATAGCGGGAGCGGTGAGCAGTTCTTC
TRBJ2-5,few,TRBV24-1,-,CATSDRAGRQETQYF,TGTGCCACCAGTGATCGTGCGGGCAGACAAGAGACCCAGTACTTC
TRBJ2-3,-,TRBV1,-,CTSSSRTSSSDTQYF,TGCACCAGCAGCTCACGGACTAGCAGTTCAGATACGCAGTATTTT
TRBJ2-1,once,TRBV4-2,-,CASSQVHPVLRYNEQFF,TGTGCCAGCAGCCAAGTTCACCCCGTTCTGAGGTACAATGAGCAGTTCTTC
TRBJ2-4,-,TRBV7-3,TRBD1,CASSLGQGSGQYF,TGTGCCAGCAGCTTAGGACAGGGTTCGGGTCAGTACTTC
TRBJ1-3,-,TRBV12-2,-,CASRRVGGLSGNTIYF,TGTGCAAGTCGCCGGGTGGGGGGGCTCTCTGGAAACACCATATATTTT
TRBJ1-4,-,TRBV7-9,-,CASSLSGLINEKLFF,TGTGCCAGCAGCCTGTCAGGACTGATTAATGAAAAACTGTTTTTT
TRBJ2-7,-,TRBV7-9,TRBD1,CASSTGTGNYEQYF,TGTGCCAGCAGCACCGGGACAGGGAATTACGAGCAGTACTTC
TRBJ2-7,-,TRBV27,-,CASSPGPPQGYEQYF,TGTGCCAGCAGTCCCGGACCCCCGCAGGGCTACGAGCAGTACTTC
TRBJ1-5,-,TRBV6-5,-,CASSLTRIQPQHF,TGTGCCAGCAGTCTTACGCGGATTCAGCCCCAGCATTTT
TRBJ2-1,-,TRBV7-3,-,CASSLGLSYNEQFF,TGTGCCAGCAGCTTAGGACTATCCTACAATGAGCAGTTCTTC
TRBJ2-7,few,TRBV19,TRBD2,CASSIGYGGAGVYEQYF,TGTGCCAGTAGTATAGGATATGGGGGAGCGGGAGTCTACGAGCAGTACTTC
TRBJ1-1,-,TRBV3-1/TRBV3-2,-,CASSLESEAFF,TGTGCCAGCAGCCTTGAGTCGGAAGCTTTCTTT
TRBJ2-2,-,TRBV7-7,-,CASSFRGGGETGELFF,TGTGCTAGCAGCTTTCGCGGCGGGGGCGAGACCGGGGAGCTGTTTTTT
TRBJ2-7,-,TRBV30,-,CAWSVRRGEQYF,TGTGCCTGGAGTGTACGAAGGGGAGAGCAGTACTTC
TRBJ2-5,-,TRBV12-3/TRBV12-4,TRBD1,CASRSTGEETQYF,TGTGCCAGCAGAAGTACAGGGGAAGAGACCCAGTACTTC
TRBJ2-7,-,TRBV28,TRBD1,CASSLLRGSYEQYF,TGTGCCAGCAGTTTACTCAGGGGGAGCTACGAGCAGTACTTC
TRBJ2-5,-,TRBV5-5,TRBD2,CASSWDLPSGEETQYF,TGTGCCAGCAGCTGGGACCTTCCTAGCGGGGAAGAGACCCAGTACTTC
TRBJ2-3,-,TRBV3-1/TRBV3-2,-,CASSQEGLTQYF,TGTGCCAGCAGCCAAGAGGGCCTTACGCAGTATTTT
TRBJ2-7,-,TRBV7-7,TRBD1,CASSTDRESEQYF,TGTGCTAGCAGTACAGACAGGGAGAGTGAGCAGTACTTC
TRBJ2-4,-,TRBV7-2,-,CASSWGVGAKNIQYF,TGTGCCAGCAGCTGGGGGGTCGGCGCCAAAAACATTCAGTACTTC
TRBJ2-3,-,TRBV7-2,-,CASSLRPSTDTQYF,TGTGCCAGCAGCTTACGTCCTAGCACAGATACGCAGTATTTT
TRBJ2-5,-,TRBV7-9,-,CASSKARGTGAQETQYF,TGTGCCAGCAGTAAGGCCAGAGGCACAGGAGCTCAAGAGACCCAGTACTTC